This TCR beta chain derives from a study of T cells in Graves' hyperthyroidism and ophthalmopathy. Study-wide background: At the time of initial diagnosis and before any treatment, peripheral blood was collected.

There were TCR beta CDR3 regions amplified from RNA transcripts. Initially, a first-round RT-PCR of the TCR CDR3 employed the HTBI primer set. TCRdb recomputed calls from the multiplex PCR reads with MiXCR, one row per CDR3 protein. The repertoire has 250,000 or so distinct CDR3 sequences, approximately 16% of them found once; the top ten carry 30% to 35%. The CDR3 loop spans 18 amino acids. V trimming: 3 bases; J trimming: 1 base; junction bases outside the gene matches: 12. CDR1 and CDR2 (germline): DFQATT, SNEGSKA (reference sequence). This clonotype was observed many times. Uncontrolled infection, other autoimmune disease, pregnancy or lactation excluded patients. The blood specimen was taken at initial hyperthyroidism diagnosis, before any ophthalmopathy symptoms. Using more than 8 ml of fresh peripheral blood, PBMCs were prepared.

The origin of this receptor is a woman in her 50s with Graves' hyperthyroidism that later progressed to Graves' ophthalmopathy. The V gene is TRBV20-1, the J gene TRBJ2-5; TRBD2 agrees at 12 bases. The sample consisted of blood. The CDR3 protein is CSASQTSGRPRTQETQYF. In DNA form, the CDR3 reads TGCAGTGCTAGCCAAACTAGCGGGAGGCCAAGGACCCAAGAGACCCAGTACTTC.